The subject of this entry is one T cell receptor beta chain. This sample is part of a study of blood T cell repertoires in COVID-19. Study processing details: The authors estimated nucleated cell counts from reference gene primer amplification. The table came from immunoSEQ multiplex PCR; TCRdb's copy has only in-frame clones and leaves some out. That table gives V, J and clone size, and the DNA gave D and trimming. The table has some 200,000 clones, approximately 94% seen once. Trimming at V came to 8 bases and at J to 0 bases, leaving 4 bases not matched to a gene. The CDR3 covers 14 residues. From germline, CDR1 is LNHDA and CDR2 SQIVND (reference sequence).

The rearrangement uses TRBV19 and TRBJ2-7; 10 bases are shared with TRBD1. Sequenced sample: peripheral blood. This sequence was found in a man aged 30 to 39 with COVID-19, enrolled during active disease. CDR3 bases: TGTGCCAGTTCAGACAGGGGGCACTCCTACGAGCAGTACTTC. Protein: CASSDRGHSYEQYF.